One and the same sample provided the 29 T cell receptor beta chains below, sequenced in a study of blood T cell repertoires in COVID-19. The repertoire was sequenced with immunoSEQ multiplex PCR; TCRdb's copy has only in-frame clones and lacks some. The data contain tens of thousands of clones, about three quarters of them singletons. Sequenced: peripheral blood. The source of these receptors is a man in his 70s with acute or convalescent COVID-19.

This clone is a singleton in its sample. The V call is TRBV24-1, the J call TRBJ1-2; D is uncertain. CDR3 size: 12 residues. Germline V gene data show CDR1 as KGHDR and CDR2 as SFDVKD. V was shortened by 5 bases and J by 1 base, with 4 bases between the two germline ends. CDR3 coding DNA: TGTGCCACCAGTGCCAGTAACTATGGCTACACCTTC. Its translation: CATSASNYGYTF.

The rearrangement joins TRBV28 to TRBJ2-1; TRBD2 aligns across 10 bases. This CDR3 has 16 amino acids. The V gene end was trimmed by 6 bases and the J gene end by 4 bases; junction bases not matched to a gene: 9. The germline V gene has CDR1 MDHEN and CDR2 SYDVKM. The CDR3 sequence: CASSLLAGAHYNEQFF. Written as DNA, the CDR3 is TGTGCCAGCAGCCTCCTAGCGGGGGCTCATTACAATGAGCAGTTCTTC.

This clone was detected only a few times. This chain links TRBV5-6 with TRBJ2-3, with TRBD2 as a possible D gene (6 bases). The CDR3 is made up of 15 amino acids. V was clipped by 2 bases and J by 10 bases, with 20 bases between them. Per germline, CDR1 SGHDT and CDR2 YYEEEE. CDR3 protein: CASSFLTVSWGAQYF. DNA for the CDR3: TGTGCCAGCAGCTTCCTGACAGTATCATGGGGGGCGCAGTATTTT.

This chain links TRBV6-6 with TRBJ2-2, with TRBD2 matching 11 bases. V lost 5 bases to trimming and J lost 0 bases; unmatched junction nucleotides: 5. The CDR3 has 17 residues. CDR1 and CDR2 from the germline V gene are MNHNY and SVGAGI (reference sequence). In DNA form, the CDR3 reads TGTGCCAGCAGTCCGGTTAGCGGGGGGGCGAACACCGGGGAGCTGTTTTTT. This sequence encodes CASSPVSGGANTGELFF.

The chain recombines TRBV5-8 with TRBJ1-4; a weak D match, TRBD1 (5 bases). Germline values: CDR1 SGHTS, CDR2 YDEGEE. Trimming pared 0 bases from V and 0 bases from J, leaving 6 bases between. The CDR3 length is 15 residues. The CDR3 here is CASSLETATNEKLFF. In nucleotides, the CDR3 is TGTGCCAGCAGCTTGGAGACAGCAACTAATGAAAAACTGTTTTTT.

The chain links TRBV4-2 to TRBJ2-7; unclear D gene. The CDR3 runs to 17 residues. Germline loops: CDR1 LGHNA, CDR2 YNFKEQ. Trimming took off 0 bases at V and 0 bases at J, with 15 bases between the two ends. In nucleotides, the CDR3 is TGTGCCAGCAGCCAAGATCTATTGAGCGCCAGCTCCTACGAGCAGTACTTC. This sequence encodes CASSQDLLSASSYEQYF.

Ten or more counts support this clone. The CDR3 bases are TGTGCCAGCAATTTAGTAGCGGACTACGAGCAGTACTTC. This codes for CASNLVADYEQYF. J is TRBJ2-7 and V is TRBV2; TRBD2 might be the D (6 bases). Germline CDR1 and CDR2: SNHLY and FYNNEI. The CDR3 loop spans 13 amino acids. Trimming took 7 bases from V and 3 from J, leaving 13 bases between them.

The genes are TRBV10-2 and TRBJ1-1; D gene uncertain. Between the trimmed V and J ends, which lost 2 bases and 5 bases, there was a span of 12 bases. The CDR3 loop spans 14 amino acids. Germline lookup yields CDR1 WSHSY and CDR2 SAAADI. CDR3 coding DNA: TGCGCCAGCAGTGAGACGGACTCAGCTACTGAAGCTTTCTTT. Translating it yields CASSETDSATEAFF.

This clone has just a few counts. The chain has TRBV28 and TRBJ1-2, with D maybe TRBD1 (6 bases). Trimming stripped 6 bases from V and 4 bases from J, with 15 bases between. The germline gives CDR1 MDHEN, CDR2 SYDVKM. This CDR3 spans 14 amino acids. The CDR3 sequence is CASRTLGGFYGYTF. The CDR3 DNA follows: TGTGCCAGCAGGACCTTAGGGGGTTTCTATGGCTACACCTTC.

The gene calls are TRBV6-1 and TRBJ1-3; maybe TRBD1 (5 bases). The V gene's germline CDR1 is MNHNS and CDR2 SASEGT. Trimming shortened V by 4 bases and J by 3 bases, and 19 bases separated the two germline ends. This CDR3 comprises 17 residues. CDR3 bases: TGTGCCAGCAGTGGGGCTGCAGGGCGTTCGGGTGGAAACACCATATATTTT. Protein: CASSGAAGRSGGNTIYF.

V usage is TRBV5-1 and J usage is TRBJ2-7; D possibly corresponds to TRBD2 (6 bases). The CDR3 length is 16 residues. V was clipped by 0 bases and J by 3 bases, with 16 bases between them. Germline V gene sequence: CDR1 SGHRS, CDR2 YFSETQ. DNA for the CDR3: TGCGCCAGCAGCTTGGATGCGGGATCACCCTTCTACGAGCAGTACGTC. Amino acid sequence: CASSLDAGSPFYEQYV.

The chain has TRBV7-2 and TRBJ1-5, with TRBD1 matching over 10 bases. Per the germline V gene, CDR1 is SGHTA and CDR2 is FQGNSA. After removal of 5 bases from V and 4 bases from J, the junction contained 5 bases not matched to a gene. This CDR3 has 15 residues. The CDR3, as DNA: TGTGCCAGCAGCCCCTGGACAGGGGGAAATCAGCCCCAGCATTTT. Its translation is CASSPWTGGNQPQHF.

CDR3 sequence (DNA): TGTGCCACCAGTGATTTTGAGGACAGAACATCAAAGGAAGAGCAGTACGTC. It translates to CATSDFEDRTSKEEQYV. The chain links TRBV24-1 to TRBJ2-7; D is possibly TRBD1 (6 bases). This CDR3 comprises 17 residues. V was pared by 1 base and J by 7 bases, with 22 bases between. Looked up from germline, CDR1 is KGHDR and CDR2 is SFDVKD.

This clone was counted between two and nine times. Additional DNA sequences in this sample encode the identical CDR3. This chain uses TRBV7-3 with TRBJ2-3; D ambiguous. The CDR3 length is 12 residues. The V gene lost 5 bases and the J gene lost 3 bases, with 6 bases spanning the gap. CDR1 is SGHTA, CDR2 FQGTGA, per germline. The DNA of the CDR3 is TGTGCCAGCAGCCCCCGTACAGATACGCAGTATTTT. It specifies CASSPRTDTQYF.

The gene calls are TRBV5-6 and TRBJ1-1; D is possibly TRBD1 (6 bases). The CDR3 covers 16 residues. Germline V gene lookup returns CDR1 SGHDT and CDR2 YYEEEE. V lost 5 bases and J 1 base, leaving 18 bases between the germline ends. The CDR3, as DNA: TGTGCCAGCAGGTTTCTCCGGGACATTAAGAACACTGAAGCTTTCTTT. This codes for CASRFLRDIKNTEAFF. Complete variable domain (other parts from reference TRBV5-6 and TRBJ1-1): DAGVTQSPTHLIKTRGQQVTLRCSPKSGHDTVSWYQQALGQGPQFIFQYYEEEERQRGNFPDRFSGHQFPNYSSELNVNALLLGDSALYLCASRFLRDIKNTEAFFGQGTRLTVV.

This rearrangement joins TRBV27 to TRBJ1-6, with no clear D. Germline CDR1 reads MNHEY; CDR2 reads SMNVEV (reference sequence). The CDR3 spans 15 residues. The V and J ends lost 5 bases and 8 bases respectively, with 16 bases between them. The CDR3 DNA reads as TGTGCCAGCAGTGCCCAACACAACGGGGATTCACCCCTCCACTTT. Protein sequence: CASSAQHNGDSPLHF.

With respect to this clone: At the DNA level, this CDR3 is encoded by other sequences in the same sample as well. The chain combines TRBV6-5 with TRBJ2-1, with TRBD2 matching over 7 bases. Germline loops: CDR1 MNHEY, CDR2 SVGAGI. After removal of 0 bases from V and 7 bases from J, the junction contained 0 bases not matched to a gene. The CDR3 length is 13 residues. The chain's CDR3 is CASSYSRGNEQFF. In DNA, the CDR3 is TGTGCCAGCAGTTACTCGCGGGGGAATGAGCAGTTCTTC.

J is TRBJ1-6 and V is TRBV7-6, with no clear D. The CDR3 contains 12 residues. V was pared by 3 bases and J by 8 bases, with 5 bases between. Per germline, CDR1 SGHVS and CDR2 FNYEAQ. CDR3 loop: CASSLADSPLHF. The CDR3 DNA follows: TGTGCCAGCAGCTTGGCAGATTCACCCCTCCACTTT.

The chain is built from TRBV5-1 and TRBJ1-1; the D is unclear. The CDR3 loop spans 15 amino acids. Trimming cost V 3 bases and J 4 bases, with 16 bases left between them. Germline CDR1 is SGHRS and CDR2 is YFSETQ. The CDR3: CASSSEDSLSTEAFF. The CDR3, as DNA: TGCGCCAGCAGCTCAGAGGACTCGCTGAGCACTGAAGCTTTCTTT.

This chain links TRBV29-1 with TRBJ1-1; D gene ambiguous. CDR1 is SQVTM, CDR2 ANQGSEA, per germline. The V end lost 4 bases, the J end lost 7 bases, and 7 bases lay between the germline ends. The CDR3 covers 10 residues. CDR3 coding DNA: TGCAGCGTTGGGGGAGGTGAAGCTTTCTTT. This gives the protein CSVGGGEAFF.

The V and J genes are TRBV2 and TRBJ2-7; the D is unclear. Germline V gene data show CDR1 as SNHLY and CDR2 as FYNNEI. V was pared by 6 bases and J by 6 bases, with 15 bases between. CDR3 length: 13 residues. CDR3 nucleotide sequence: TGTGCCAGCAGGTCGACTGGGTTGGGCGAGCAGTACTTC. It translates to CASRSTGLGEQYF.

The CDR3 bases are TGTGCCAGCAGCTCTCAAGACACAGGGCCCACTGAAGCTTTCTTT. Protein product: CASSSQDTGPTEAFF. This chain uses TRBV5-5 with TRBJ1-1; D is perhaps TRBD1 (6 bases). The CDR3 is 15 residues long. The V gene lost 3 bases and the J gene lost 4 bases, with 16 bases spanning the gap. The V gene's germline CDR1 is SGHKS and CDR2 YYEKEE (reference sequence).

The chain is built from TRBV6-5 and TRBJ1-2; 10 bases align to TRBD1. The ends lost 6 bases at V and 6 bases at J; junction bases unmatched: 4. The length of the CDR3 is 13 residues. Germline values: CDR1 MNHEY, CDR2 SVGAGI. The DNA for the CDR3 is TGTGCCAGCAGCCGTGGACAGGGGGATGGCTACACCTTC. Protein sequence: CASSRGQGDGYTF.

Written as DNA, the CDR3 is TGTGCCATCAGTGACCCCGGGACTAGCGGGAGGTTGGGTCAAGAGACCCAGTACTTC. This translates into CAISDPGTSGRLGQETQYF. The V and J genes are TRBV10-3 and TRBJ2-5; 15 bases are shared with TRBD2. V dropped 3 bases and J dropped 2; count of bases not matched to a gene: 10. The germline CDR1 and CDR2 sequences are ENHRY and SYGVKD. CDR3 length equals 19 residues.

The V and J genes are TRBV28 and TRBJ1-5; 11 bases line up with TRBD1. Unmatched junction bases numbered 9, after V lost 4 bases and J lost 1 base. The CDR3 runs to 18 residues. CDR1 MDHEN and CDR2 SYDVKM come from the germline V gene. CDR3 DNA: TGTGCCAGCAGTTCCGGACAGGGGGCGGGTATGAGCAATCAGCCCCAGCATTTT. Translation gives CASSSGQGAGMSNQPQHF.

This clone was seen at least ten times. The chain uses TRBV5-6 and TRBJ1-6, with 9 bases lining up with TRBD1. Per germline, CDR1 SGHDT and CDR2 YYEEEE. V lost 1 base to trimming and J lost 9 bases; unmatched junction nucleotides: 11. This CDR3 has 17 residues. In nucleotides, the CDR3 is TGTGCCAGCAGCTTGTTTTCGAGGACAGGGGTTGGTTCACCCCTCCACTTT. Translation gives CASSLFSRTGVGSPLHF.

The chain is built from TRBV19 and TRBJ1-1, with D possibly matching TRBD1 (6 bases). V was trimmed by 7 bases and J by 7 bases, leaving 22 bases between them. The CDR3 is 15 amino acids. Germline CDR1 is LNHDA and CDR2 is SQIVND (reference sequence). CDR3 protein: CASTAEGGRVVEAFF. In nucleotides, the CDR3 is TGTGCCAGTACCGCGGAGGGGGGGCGAGTGGTTGAAGCTTTCTTT.

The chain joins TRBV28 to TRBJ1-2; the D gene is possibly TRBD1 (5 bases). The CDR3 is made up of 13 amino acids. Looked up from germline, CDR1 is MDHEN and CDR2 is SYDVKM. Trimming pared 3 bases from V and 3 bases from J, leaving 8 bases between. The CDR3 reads CASSLVGDYGYTF. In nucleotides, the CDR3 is TGTGCCAGCAGTTTGGTAGGGGACTATGGCTACACCTTC.

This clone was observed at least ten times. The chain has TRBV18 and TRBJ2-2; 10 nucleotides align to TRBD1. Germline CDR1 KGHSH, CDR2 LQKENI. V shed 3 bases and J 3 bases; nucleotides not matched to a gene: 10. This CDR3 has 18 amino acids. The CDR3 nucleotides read TGTGCCAGCTCACCCACGACAGGGGGCACCGATGACACCGGGGAGCTGTTTTTT. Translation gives CASSPTTGGTDDTGELFF.